The 26 T cell receptor beta chains below all came from one sample that was sequenced in a study of cytomegalovirus exposure and HLA in healthy donors. Use of 60 Vbeta and 13 Jbeta primers characterized the PCR. The repertoire was sequenced with immunoSEQ multiplex PCR; TCRdb's copy has only in-frame clones and lacks some. The sample includes approximately 90,000 clones, 75% to 90% of them seen just once. Sample: PBMCs. These TCRs come from a man aged 35 to 55 in good health and CMV-seropositive.

This chain connects TRBV19 to TRBJ2-1; 10 bases match TRBD2. The CDR3 contains 16 residues. Germline V lookup: CDR1 LNHDA, CDR2 SQIVND (reference sequence). With V trimmed by 8 bases and J by 0 bases, 7 bases remained unmatched. Written as DNA, the CDR3 is TGTGCCAGTGGGGAAAGGACTAGCGGCTCCTACAATGAGCAGTTCTTC. Translation gives CASGERTSGSYNEQFF.

This chain links TRBV18 with TRBJ2-1; 14 positions match TRBD2. CDR3 length: 15 residues. J was trimmed by 9 bases and V by 3 bases; bases with no gene match: 4. Looked up from germline, CDR1 is KGHSH and CDR2 is LQKENI. CDR3 amino acids: CASSPRLAGGGEQFF. The CDR3 DNA reads as TGTGCCAGCTCACCCCGACTAGCGGGGGGGGGTGAGCAGTTCTTC.

The V gene is TRBV5-1, the J gene TRBJ2-1, with 8 bases fitting TRBD2. Germline trimming cut 2 bases from V and 4 bases from J; bases unmatched to any gene: 5. This CDR3 region has 15 residues. From germline, CDR1 is SGHRS and CDR2 YFSETQ. As DNA, the CDR3 is TGCGCCAGCAGCTTCGGGTTAGCGGGGTACAATGAGCAGTTCTTC. Translation: CASSFGLAGYNEQFF.

The chain uses TRBV9 and TRBJ2-7, with D possibly matching TRBD1 (5 bases). The CDR3 spans 12 residues. The germline V gene has CDR1 SGDLS and CDR2 YYNGEE. The ends were cut back, 3 bases at V and 6 bases at J, with 10 bases in the middle. DNA for the CDR3: TGTGCCAGCAGCGCTCCAGGGTCCGAGCAGTACTTC. This encodes CASSAPGSEQYF.

This clone was observed once. The gene calls are TRBV7-9 and TRBJ2-1; 9 bases line up with TRBD2. The length of the CDR3 is 15 residues. In germline, CDR1 is SEHNR, CDR2 FQNEAQ (reference sequence). Losses at the gene ends were 4 bases for V and 1 base for J; bases not matched to a gene: 2. CDR3 nucleotide sequence: TGTGCCAGCAGCTCCGGACTAGCGTCCTACAATGAGCAGTTCTTC. As protein: CASSSGLASYNEQFF.

The V and J genes are TRBV19 and TRBJ1-3; D call uncertain. The germline gives CDR1 LNHDA, CDR2 SQIVND (reference sequence). This CDR3 spans 13 amino acids. The V end lost 5 bases, the J end lost 0 bases, and 5 bases lay between the germline ends. The CDR3 coding sequence is TGTGCCAGTAGTGTTATCTCTGGAAACACCATATATTTT. Its translation: CASSVISGNTIYF.

The rearrangement joins TRBV28 to TRBJ2-7; D call uncertain. The ends were cut back, 3 bases at V and 2 bases at J, with 5 bases in the middle. The CDR3 extends over 12 amino acids. The V gene's germline CDR1 is MDHEN and CDR2 SYDVKM. CDR3 sequence (DNA): TGTGCCAGCAGTTTTTCCACCTACGAGCAGTACTTC. This sequence encodes CASSFSTYEQYF. The full variable domain, with the rest looked up from reference TRBV28 and TRBJ2-7, is DVKVTQSSRYLVKRTGEKVFLECVQDMDHENMFWYRQDPGLGLRLIYFSYDVKMKEKGDIPEGYSVSREKKERFSLILESASTNQTSMYLCASSFSTYEQYFGPGTRLTVT.

The gene calls are TRBV4-1 and TRBJ2-7; no reliable D call. Trimming left V 0 bases short and J 4 bases short, with 4 bases between. Germline CDR1 reads MGHRA; CDR2 reads YSYEKL. This CDR3 has 12 amino acids. The CDR3 bases are TGCGCCAGCAGCCAAGATCTGTACGAGCAGTACTTC. Encoded protein: CASSQDLYEQYF.

The V gene is TRBV7-9, the J gene TRBJ2-1; D gene unclear. Trimming stripped 2 bases from V and 2 bases from J, with 10 bases between. CDR1 and CDR2 from the germline V gene are SEHNR and FQNEAQ (reference sequence). The CDR3 loop spans 15 amino acids. CDR3 amino acids: CASSLRPRTYNEQFF. The CDR3 DNA reads as TGTGCCAGCAGCTTAAGGCCCAGGACCTACAATGAGCAGTTCTTC.

This chain links TRBV5-1 with TRBJ2-1; D perhaps matches TRBD1 (5 bases). The germline V gene encodes CDR1 SGHRS and CDR2 YFSETQ. The CDR3 is made up of 12 amino acids. Trimming left V 0 bases short and J 10 bases short, with 8 bases between. The DNA for the CDR3 is TGCGCCAGCAGCTTGGAACAGGAAGAGCAGTTCTTC. Translation gives CASSLEQEEQFF.

The rearrangement links TRBV7-9 to TRBJ2-7; 11 positions agree with TRBD2. V shed 5 bases, J shed 7 bases, and the junction held 7 bases outside the gene matches. Germline CDR1 reads SEHNR; CDR2 reads FQNEAQ (reference sequence). The CDR3 covers 14 residues. The CDR3 DNA reads as TGTGCCAGCAGCCGCACTAGCGGGAGTGGAGAGCAGTACTTC. Residues: CASSRTSGSGEQYF.

The chain recombines TRBV23-1 with TRBJ2-5; D remains ambiguous. TRBV23-1 is identified as an open reading frame with a role that is uncertain. The length of the CDR3 is 15 residues. V gave up 2 bases and J gave up 2 bases, with 12 bases separating them. CDR3 DNA sequence: TGCGCCAGCAGTCAACTGACAATTAAACAAGAGACCCAGTACTTC. Protein sequence: CASSQLTIKQETQYF.

The chain uses TRBV2 and TRBJ2-5; a weak D match, TRBD2 (6 bases). The CDR3 consists of 13 residues. From germline, CDR1 is SNHLY and CDR2 FYNNEI. The ends were cut back, 5 bases at V and 3 bases at J, with 10 bases in the middle. The CDR3 here is CASSKTREETQYF. The CDR3 bases are TGTGCCAGCAGTAAGACTAGGGAAGAGACCCAGTACTTC.

The chain combines TRBV5-5 with TRBJ2-3; 13 bases fit TRBD2. Germline CDR1 is SGHKS and CDR2 is YYEKEE (reference sequence). This CDR3 region has 17 residues. The V segment lost 5 bases and the J segment 0 bases; nucleotides outside the gene matches: 6. As DNA, the CDR3 is TGTGCCAGCAGTCGGACTAGCGGGGGCCAGAGCACAGATACGCAGTATTTT. Residues: CASSRTSGGQSTDTQYF.

The chain has TRBV7-3 and TRBJ1-1, with unresolved D. This CDR3 spans 13 amino acids. Germline lookup yields CDR1 SGHTA and CDR2 FQGTGA. V was cut by 2 bases and J by 3 bases, with 7 bases left in between. CDR3: CASSLGLDTEAFF. CDR3 coding DNA: TGTGCCAGCAGCTTAGGACTTGACACTGAAGCTTTCTTT.

V gene TRBV5-1 combines with J gene TRBJ1-4; 7 bases agree with TRBD1. The CDR3 has 15 residues. The trim removed 4 bases at V and 0 bases at J, leaving 3 bases unmatched. CDR1 and CDR2 (germline): SGHRS, YFSETQ. CDR3 nucleotides: TGCGCCAGCAGCCGACAGGGTTCAACTAATGAAAAACTGTTTTTT. Translation: CASSRQGSTNEKLFF.

The chain recombines TRBV11-1 with TRBJ2-1; TRBD2 matches 10 bases. CDR3 length: 17 residues. Trimming at V came to 1 base and at J to 6 bases, leaving 9 bases not matched to a gene. Germline values: CDR1 SGHAT, CDR2 FQDESV (reference sequence). The CDR3 DNA reads as TGTGCCAGCAGCTTAGGTTTAGCGGGGGGCGGGGGCAATGAGCAGTTCTTC. Translated: CASSLGLAGGGGNEQFF.

The V and J genes are TRBV15 and TRBJ2-1, with TRBD2 as a possible D gene (5 bases). Germline CDR1 LNHNV, CDR2 YYDKDF (reference sequence). V dropped 2 bases and J dropped 1 base, with 6 bases sitting between them. The CDR3 loop spans 14 amino acids. In DNA, the CDR3 is TGTGCCACCAGCAGACGAGGGTCCTACAATGAGCAGTTCTTC. This encodes CATSRRGSYNEQFF.

CDR3 protein: CASRETSGSGTGELFF. In nucleotides, the CDR3 is TGTGCCAGCAGGGAGACTAGCGGGAGTGGTACCGGGGAGCTGTTTTTT. The J gene is TRBJ2-2, the V gene TRBV2; 12 nucleotides align to TRBD2. The CDR3 is 16 residues long. Germline V gene data show CDR1 as SNHLY and CDR2 as FYNNEI. The junction had 7 bases not matched to a gene; V was cut back by 6 bases and J by 5 bases. Combining the CDR3 with reference TRBV2 and TRBJ2-2 gives the whole variable domain EPEVTQTPSHQVTQMGQEVILRCVPISNHLYFYWYRQILGQKVEFLVSFYNNEISEKSEIFDDQFSVERPDGSNFTLKIRSTKLEDSAMYFCASRETSGSGTGELFFGEGSRLTVL.

CDR3 in amino acids: CASKLAGGEQFF. CDR3 nucleotide sequence: TGTGCCAGCAAACTAGCGGGGGGCGAGCAGTTCTTC. This chain connects TRBV27 to TRBJ2-1, with 12 positions matching TRBD2. With 7 bases clipped from V and 10 bases from J, the junction kept 2 bases outside the gene matches. The CDR3 contains 12 residues. Germline V lookup: CDR1 MNHEY, CDR2 SMNVEV (reference sequence).

V and J are TRBV28 and TRBJ2-7; 7 positions agree with TRBD2. The junction had 8 bases not matched to a gene; V was cut back by 7 bases and J by 2 bases. The CDR3 spans 14 residues. CDR1 is MDHEN and CDR2 is SYDVKM in the germline V gene. CDR3 in amino acids: CASIAGPPTYEQYF. CDR3 coding DNA: TGTGCCAGCATAGCGGGTCCTCCAACCTACGAGCAGTACTTC.

V is TRBV29-1 and J is TRBJ2-1; no clear D gene. CDR3 length equals 14 residues. The germline V gene has CDR1 SQVTM and CDR2 ANQGSEA. V lost 3 bases and J lost 0, with 9 bases in between. CDR3 in DNA: TGCAGCGTTGATTACAGCACCTCCTACAATGAGCAGTTCTTC. This codes for CSVDYSTSYNEQFF.

CDR3 sequence (DNA): TGTGCCAGTAGTACCCCTGGCCAGCGGGGGGCCTACAATGAGCAGTTCTTC. It yields the protein CASSTPGQRGAYNEQFF. The V call is TRBV19, the J call TRBJ2-1, with TRBD2 matching over 9 bases. The CDR3 consists of 17 residues. With V trimmed by 4 bases and J by 2 bases, 9 bases remained unmatched. Germline lookup yields CDR1 LNHDA and CDR2 SQIVND (reference sequence).

V and J are TRBV27 and TRBJ1-6, with D perhaps TRBD1 (6 bases). Looked up from germline, CDR1 is MNHEY and CDR2 is SMNVEV (reference sequence). The V gene lost 6 bases and the J gene lost 1 base, with 10 bases spanning the gap. The length of the CDR3 is 15 residues. CDR3 in DNA: TGTGCCAGCAGGCTCAGGGGTTCCTATAATTCACCCCTCCACTTT. This gives the protein CASRLRGSYNSPLHF.

The rearrangement uses TRBV28 and TRBJ2-7; unclear D gene. Looked up from germline, CDR1 is MDHEN and CDR2 is SYDVKM. This CDR3 has 19 residues. V was cut by 4 bases and J by 0 bases, with 25 bases left in between. The CDR3 bases are TGTGCCAGCAGTTCGATAACCCAAACTTTCCGTTCAAGCTCCTACGAGCAGTACTTC. This gives the protein CASSSITQTFRSSSYEQYF.

This clone is a singleton in its sample. This chain joins TRBV11-3 and TRBJ2-1; 14 bases fit TRBD2. CDR1 is SGHNT and CDR2 is YENEEA in the germline V gene. V lost 4 bases to trimming and J lost 6 bases; unmatched junction nucleotides: 8. The CDR3 is 17 residues long. The CDR3 sequence is CASSSRGTSGSGNEQFF. The CDR3 DNA reads as TGTGCCAGCAGCTCTCGAGGGACTAGCGGGAGCGGCAATGAGCAGTTCTTC.